These 26 T cell receptor beta chains originate from one sample sequenced in a study of blood T cells in healthy people across ages. With a J-beta primer mix and a sample-barcoded 5' primer, a second PCR ran about 7 to 12 cycles. Each CDR3 protein gets one entry after TCRdb re-called the 5' RACE reads with MiXCR. The data show 1.8 million or so distinct CDR3 sequences, 30% to 40% seen once. Input material: blood. The origin of the receptors is a human donor in good health.

The gene calls are TRBV18 and TRBJ2-7; D is uncertain. Trimming left V 2 bases short and J 0 bases short, with 8 bases between. This CDR3 region has 14 residues. Germline V CDR1 and CDR2: KGHSH, LQKENI. The CDR3 spells CASSPKRHSYEQYF. The CDR3 region has the DNA TGTGCCAGCTCACCAAAGAGACACTCCTACGAGCAGTACTTC.

This clonotype was observed a handful of times. This chain uses TRBV14 with TRBJ2-7, with 7 bases fitting TRBD1. V gave up 3 bases and J gave up 0 bases; unmatched junction bases: 2. Per germline, CDR1 SGHDN and CDR2 FVKESK. The CDR3 runs 14 residues. In nucleotides, the CDR3 is TGTGCCAGCAGCCAGACAGGGAGCTCCTACGAGCAGTACTTC. Protein: CASSQTGSSYEQYF.

The J gene is TRBJ1-1, the V gene TRBV7-8; D remains unclear. The germline CDR1 and CDR2 sequences are SGHVS and FQNEAQ. The V and J ends lost 7 bases and 3 bases respectively, with 24 bases between them. The CDR3 runs 17 residues. The CDR3 region has the DNA TGTGCCAGCACCTACTCCATATACCCGGGTTTGTACACTGAAGCTTTCTTT. It encodes CASTYSIYPGLYTEAFF.

This clonotype was picked up a small number of times. The genes are TRBV20-1 and TRBJ2-5; 8 bases agree with TRBD1. The last part of the DNA fits TRBJ2-7 better; the J call may be wrong. Germline V gene data show CDR1 as DFQATT and CDR2 as SNEGSKA (reference sequence). The CDR3 loop spans 12 amino acids. CDR3 coding DNA: TGCAGCTTAGGACAGGGTCTCTACGAGCAGTACTTC. Translation gives CSLGQGLYEQYF.

The CDR3 reads CASRETGLPYNSPLHF. The CDR3 DNA is TGTGCCAGCAGGGAGACGGGACTGCCTTATAATTCACCCCTCCACTTT. The chain is built from TRBV28 and TRBJ1-6; D may be TRBD1 (5 bases). The CDR3 covers 16 residues. CDR1 is MDHEN, CDR2 SYDVKM, per germline. V was cut by 6 bases and J by 4 bases, with 16 bases left in between.

In its sample, this clonotype was seen many times. V usage is TRBV20-1 and J usage is TRBJ2-5, with D possibly being TRBD2 (7 bases). The germline CDR1 and CDR2 sequences are DFQATT and SNEGSKA (reference sequence). The CDR3 runs to 14 residues. Trimming stripped 4 bases from V and 2 bases from J, with 14 bases between. The chain's CDR3 is CSATSGGPQETQYF. The CDR3 bases are TGCAGTGCTACCTCCGGGGGGCCACAAGAGACCCAGTACTTC.

The genes are TRBV24-1 and TRBJ2-3; 8 nucleotides agree with TRBD1. This CDR3 region has 16 residues. The germline V gene encodes CDR1 KGHDR and CDR2 SFDVKD. The V segment lost 4 bases and the J segment 0 bases; nucleotides outside the gene matches: 5. The CDR3, as DNA: TGTGCCACCAGTGACCAGGGGGCCTTTAGCACAGATACGCAGTATTTT. It specifies CATSDQGAFSTDTQYF.

The J gene is TRBJ2-5, the V gene TRBV7-7; no reliable D call. This CDR3 is built from 14 residues. The V end lost 1 base, the J end lost 5 bases, and 11 bases lay between the germline ends. Germline-derived CDR1 and CDR2 are SSHAT and FNYEAQ (reference sequence). In nucleotides, the CDR3 is TGTGCCAGCAGCTTAGAAACAGAGGTTGAGACCCAGTACTTC. Protein sequence: CASSLETEVETQYF.

V usage is TRBV3-1 and J usage is TRBJ1-2; 10 bases line up with TRBD1. The V segment lost 1 base and the J segment 6 bases; nucleotides outside the gene matches: 8. This CDR3 is built from 16 residues. CDR1 and CDR2 from the germline V gene are LGHDT and YNNKEL (reference sequence). The CDR3 sequence: CASSQVETGGADGYTF. CDR3 nucleotide sequence: TGTGCCAGCAGCCAAGTCGAGACAGGGGGCGCGGATGGCTACACCTTC.

The chain carries TRBV7-6 and TRBJ1-1; unclear D gene. Germline V gene data show CDR1 as SGHVS and CDR2 as FNYEAQ. V was clipped by 1 base and J by 6 bases, with 9 bases between them. The CDR3 totals 13 residues. CDR3 region: CASSLVSDAEAFF. The CDR3 DNA is TGTGCCAGCAGCTTAGTGTCGGACGCTGAAGCTTTCTTT.

On this clonotype itself: The CDR3 end shows no conserved phenylalanine or tryptophan, and so a read error is likely. The DNA of the CDR3 is TGCAGCGTTAGTCAAGGGGGGGGCCGACAGCCCCAGCATTGT. Its protein product is CSVSQGGGRQPQHC. This sequence joins TRBV29-1 and TRBJ1-5; a weak D match, TRBD1 (6 bases). There are 14 residues in the CDR3. V was cut by 5 bases and J by 7 bases, with 18 bases left in between. Germline V lookup: CDR1 SQVTM, CDR2 ANQGSEA.

This clonotype was counted a few times. This chain joins TRBV6-2 or TRBV6-3 and TRBJ2-2; 12 nucleotides match TRBD2. The CDR3 contains 15 residues. V was pared by 2 bases and J by 9 bases, with 4 bases of the junction left unmatched. Germline V gene sequence: CDR1 MNHEY, CDR2 SVGEGT. Here the CDR3 DNA reads TGTGCCAGCAGTTACACGACTAGCGGGGGTCGGGAGCTGTTTTTT. Translation gives CASSYTTSGGRELFF.

This clonotype was seen a single time. V is TRBV20-1 and J is TRBJ2-1; 11 nucleotides agree with TRBD1. Germline CDR1 and CDR2: DFQATT and SNEGSKA (reference sequence). The V gene end was trimmed by 0 bases and the J gene end by 8 bases; junction bases not matched to a gene: 6. The CDR3 spans 15 residues. For the CDR3, the DNA is TGCAGTGCTAGAGATTGGGGACAGGGGGAGGATGAGCAGTTCTTC. Protein: CSARDWGQGEDEQFF.

This clonotype was picked up a small number of times. The chain is built from TRBV6-5 and TRBJ2-1, with D unclear. Per the germline V gene, CDR1 is MNHEY and CDR2 is SVGAGI. The CDR3 spans 16 residues. V was trimmed by 0 bases and J by 3 bases, leaving 12 bases between them. CDR3 DNA: TGTGCCAGCAGTTACTCTGGGCGGTCGGGCTACAATGAGCAGTTCTTC. This translates into CASSYSGRSGYNEQFF.

The chain combines TRBV6-2 or TRBV6-3 with TRBJ2-1; D not certain. Germline CDR1 reads MNHEY; CDR2 reads SVGEGT. Trimming removed 7 bases from V and 9 bases from J, with 10 bases in between. The CDR3 loop spans 11 amino acids. Here the CDR3 reads CASTQHGEQFF. In DNA, the CDR3 is TGTGCCAGCACCCAGCATGGTGAGCAGTTCTTC.

The chain has TRBV10-3 and TRBJ1-5, with 7 nucleotides matching TRBD1. The CDR3 loop spans 12 amino acids. V shed 8 bases and J 4 bases; nucleotides not matched to a gene: 2. Germline V gene data show CDR1 as ENHRY and CDR2 as SYGVKD. The CDR3 DNA is TGTGCCATCCGGACAGGTAATCAGCCCCAGCATTTT. Translation: CAIRTGNQPQHF.

The gene calls are TRBV2 and TRBJ1-1; D unclear. The germline V gene encodes CDR1 SNHLY and CDR2 FYNNEI. V shed 6 bases and J shed 4 bases, with 9 bases lying between them. The CDR3 is made up of 12 amino acids. The CDR3 sequence: CASSWTPTEAFF. CDR3 sequence (DNA): TGTGCCAGCAGCTGGACCCCCACTGAAGCTTTCTTT.

This clonotype was counted a few times. The chain employs TRBV12-3 or TRBV12-4 and TRBJ2-5; D perhaps matches TRBD2 (5 bases). Trimming stripped 6 bases from V and 6 bases from J, with 14 bases between. CDR3 length equals 13 residues. The chain's CDR3 is CASRSTSIQTQYF. The CDR3 DNA is TGTGCCAGCAGATCAACTAGTATCCAGACCCAGTACTTC.

The table lists this clonotype with many counts. CDR3 coding DNA: TGTGCCATCAGTGAAACGGGACTAGGCTTGACAGATACGCAGTATTTT. Protein: CAISETGLGLTDTQYF. The chain has TRBV10-3 and TRBJ2-3, with 8 bases that match TRBD2. The trim removed 3 bases at V and 3 bases at J, leaving 8 bases unmatched. Germline V gives CDR1 ENHRY, CDR2 SYGVKD. The CDR3 runs 16 residues.

CDR3 nucleotide sequence: TGTGCCAGCAGTTTCTCGGGGGGGGCTTACGAGACCCAGTACTTC. Translation gives CASSFSGGAYETQYF. This chain connects TRBV27 to TRBJ2-5, with 8 nucleotides matching TRBD2. CDR1 is MNHEY, CDR2 SMNVEV, per germline (reference sequence). This CDR3 region has 15 residues. Unmatched junction bases numbered 8, after V lost 3 bases and J lost 5 bases.

V gene TRBV15 combines with J gene TRBJ2-1; the match to TRBD2 covers 7 bases. Germline-derived CDR1 and CDR2 are LNHNV and YYDKDF (reference sequence). The CDR3 covers 16 residues. V dropped 0 bases and J dropped 8; count of bases not matched to a gene: 10. CDR3 DNA sequence: TGTGCCACCAGCAGAGAACCGGGACTACTATTCCATGAGCAGTTCTTC. As protein: CATSREPGLLFHEQFF.

As regards this clonotype: Sequence at one end of the junction differs from germline and may be a read error. The V call is TRBV7-9, the J call TRBJ1-4; D unresolved. This CDR3 has 15 amino acids. CDR1 and CDR2 (germline): SEHNR, FQNEAQ (reference sequence). CDR3 DNA sequence: TGTGCCAGCAGCCCCACCTCCGATCAAAATGAAACACTGTTTTTT. Its protein is CASSPTSDQNETLFF.

On this clonotype: A much more abundant neighbour one base away suggests this may be a read error. In DNA, the CDR3 is TGTGCCAGCAGTTTAGTAGTAGGGCAGGGGGTCTGCAATGAGCAGTTCTTC. It encodes CASSLVVGQGVCNEQFF. The J gene is TRBJ2-1, the V gene TRBV12-3 or TRBV12-4; 7 positions match TRBD1. With V trimmed by 1 base and J by 6 bases, 12 bases remained unmatched. The CDR3 has 17 residues.

This clonotype was counted only a few times. The chain recombines TRBV20-1 with TRBJ2-5; D might be TRBD1 (6 bases). Trimming left V 0 bases short and J 2 bases short, with 16 bases between. Germline values: CDR1 DFQATT, CDR2 SNEGSKA (reference sequence). The CDR3 has 16 amino acids. The CDR3 coding sequence is TGCAGTGCTAGAGATTGGTTCGGCAGGGGACAAGAGACCCAGTACTTC. It encodes CSARDWFGRGQETQYF.

This clonotype has just a few counts. The chain carries TRBV5-1 and TRBJ2-1; 11 nucleotides align to TRBD2. The V segment lost 4 bases and the J segment 5 bases; nucleotides outside the gene matches: 5. The CDR3 is 15 residues long. Germline CDR1 and CDR2: SGHRS and YFSETQ. CDR3 protein: CASSPLAGDNNEQFF. The CDR3 nucleotides read TGCGCCAGCAGCCCACTAGCGGGGGATAACAATGAGCAGTTCTTC.

Concerning this clonotype itself: The CDR3 carries no conserved terminal phenylalanine or tryptophan, so it likely arises from a read error. J is TRBJ2-7 and V is TRBV7-2, with unresolved D. CDR1 SGHTA and CDR2 FQGNSA come from the germline V gene. The ends were cut back, 1 base at V and 3 bases at J, with 10 bases in the middle. The CDR3 totals 14 residues. The CDR3 DNA reads as TGTGCCAGCAGCTTAGAAGGTTCAGTCTACGAGCAGTACTGC. This translates into CASSLEGSVYEQYC.